In its sample, the clone carrying this T cell receptor beta chain is medium-sized (0.01 to 0.1%). What it recognizes is unknown. A single record per CDR3 protein comes from TCRdb applying MiXCR to the reads. Of roughly 2,000 distinct CDR3 sequences in the sample, about 17% were seen once. J lost 5 bases, V lost 3 bases, and 7 bases had no gene match. The germline V gene encodes CDR1 KGHSH and CDR2 LQKENI. CDR3 length: 15 amino acids. These data belong to a study of liver allograft versus peripheral blood T cells. Study-level information: Transplanted livers and recipients' peripheral blood had their T cell receptor repertoires compared.

General study points: Differences were reported between the T cell receptor repertoires inside liver allografts and those that were detected in peripheral blood.

The clonotype was recovered from a human patient who had a liver transplant. The graft donor may be the source of some T cells. The genes are TRBV18 and TRBJ2-1, with 7 bases aligning to TRBD2. As DNA, the CDR3 is TGTGCCAGCTCACCCCCTAGCGGACCTAACAATGAGCAGTTCTTC. Its protein is CASSPPSGPNNEQFF.